The 6 T cell receptor beta chains reported below all come from one sample, sequenced in a study of cytomegalovirus exposure and HLA in healthy donors listed by TCRdb under 2017. The library relied on the immunoSEQ multiplex PCR assay. For the multiplex PCR, a mixture combining 60 forward primers for TCR Vbeta segments and 13 reverse primers for TCR Jbeta segments was used. Sourced from immuneACCESS, this table was stored by TCRdb with only in-frame sequences that have V and J called. A share of the clones is absent; for the studies checked, an unresolved V gene accounts for under half, and the remainder has no known explanation. The sample table records under 200,000 clones; 60% to 80% of these occur just once. The top ten hold approximately 2.3% of the sample. Specimen: PBMCs. The receptors stem from a man aged 50 or older in good health and CMV-seropositive.

This chain connects TRBV27 to TRBJ2-5, with 15 positions matching TRBD2. Germline CDR1 is MNHEY and CDR2 is SMNVEV (reference sequence). V shed 2 bases and J 4 bases; nucleotides not matched to a gene: 5. This CDR3 contains 17 residues. The CDR3 nucleotides are TGTGCCAGCAGTTTACGGACTAGCGGGGGGGGTAGAGAGACCCAGTACTTC. Residues: CASSLRTSGGGRETQYF.

The V call is TRBV11-3, the J call TRBJ2-5, with 11 bases lining up with TRBD2. The CDR3 extends over 16 amino acids. Germline-derived CDR1 and CDR2 are SGHNT and YENEEA. With V trimmed by 5 bases and J by 3 bases, 8 bases remained unmatched. The CDR3 nucleotides are TGTGCCAGCAGCCCCCGAGGTAGCGGGGGGGAAGAGACCCAGTACTTC. Translating gives CASSPRGSGGEETQYF.

This clone was detected a few times. The chain carries TRBV15 and TRBJ2-2; TRBD1 aligns across 8 bases. Germline values: CDR1 LNHNV, CDR2 YYDKDF (reference sequence). The length of the CDR3 is 15 residues. V lost 3 bases to trimming and J lost 4 bases; unmatched junction nucleotides: 4. The CDR3 loop reads CATSRDRVSTGELFF. The CDR3 coding sequence is TGTGCCACCAGCAGGGACAGGGTGAGCACCGGGGAGCTGTTTTTT. Looking up the rest from reference TRBV15 and TRBJ2-2 gives the full variable domain: DAMVIQNPRYQVTQFGKPVTLSCSQTLNHNVMYWYQQKSSQAPKLLFHYYDKDFNNEADTPDNFQSRRPNTSFCFLDIRSPGLGDTAMYLCATSRDRVSTGELFFGEGSRLTVL.

This chain joins TRBV5-1 and TRBJ2-7, with TRBD2 identical over 8 bases. J lost 6 bases, V lost 4 bases, and 6 bases had no gene match. The CDR3 covers 13 residues. CDR1 is SGHRS and CDR2 is YFSETQ in the germline V gene. The CDR3 loop is CASSRSGGAEQYF. The DNA for the CDR3 is TGCGCCAGCAGCCGTTCGGGGGGGGCCGAGCAGTACTTC.

The chain combines TRBV2 with TRBJ1-2; 10 bases are shared with TRBD1. Germline CDR1 is SNHLY and CDR2 is FYNNEI. The trim removed 6 bases at V and 1 base at J, leaving 5 bases unmatched. The CDR3 covers 15 residues. CDR3 protein: CASRDGQGVNYGYTF. CDR3 nucleotide sequence: TGTGCCAGCAGAGACGGACAGGGGGTTAACTATGGCTACACCTTC.

V usage is TRBV27 and J usage is TRBJ1-6; TRBD1 matches 10 bases. Germline V gives CDR1 MNHEY, CDR2 SMNVEV (reference sequence). This CDR3 region has 15 residues. The ends lost 2 bases at V and 9 bases at J; junction bases unmatched: 4. This CDR3 is CASSLEGQGISPLHF. As DNA, the CDR3 is TGTGCCAGCAGTTTAGAGGGACAGGGGATTTCACCCCTCCACTTT.